A single sample gave rise to the 24 T cell receptor beta chains below, sequenced in a study of blood T cell repertoires in COVID-19. Generated by immunoSEQ multiplex PCR, the TCRdb table keeps only in-frame clones and is missing some. The sample has about 50,000 clones; about 70% are singletons. Sequenced sample: peripheral blood. The receptors here all came from a man in his fifties with active or convalescent COVID-19.

This chain joins TRBV4-2 and TRBJ2-7; a weak D match, TRBD1 (7 bases). Looked up from germline, CDR1 is LGHNA and CDR2 is YNFKEQ. With 1 base removed from V and 5 bases from J, the gap between germline ends came to 15 bases. The CDR3 has 15 residues. CDR3 protein: CASSQGGGGGDEQYF. Here the CDR3 DNA reads TGTGCCAGCAGCCAAGGAGGAGGGGGCGGGGACGAGCAGTACTTC.

The chain joins TRBV9 to TRBJ2-3; the D is unclear. V shed 7 bases and J shed 2 bases, with 8 bases lying between them. Germline V CDR1 and CDR2: SGDLS, YYNGEE. The CDR3 is made up of 12 amino acids. DNA for the CDR3: TGTGCCAGCGGTGTGGCCACAGATACGCAGTATTTT. It codes for CASGVATDTQYF.

This clone was found many times. The chain combines TRBV30 with TRBJ2-1; D gene unclear. Deletions cut 5 bases from V and 7 bases from J, with 12 bases between. This CDR3 has 12 residues. CDR1 and CDR2 (germline): GTSNPN, SVGIG (reference sequence). Written as DNA, the CDR3 is TGTGCCTGGTCCCGGGTCCCTAATGAGCAGTTCTTC. It yields the protein CAWSRVPNEQFF. The full variable domain, in which reference TRBV30 and TRBJ2-1 provide the parts outside the CDR3, is SQTIHQWPATLVQPVGSPLSLECTVEGTSNPNLYWYRQAAGRGLQLLFYSVGIGQISSEVPQNLSASRPQDRQFILSSKKLLLSDSGFYLCAWSRVPNEQFFGPGTRLTVL.

This sequence joins TRBV7-2 and TRBJ1-4, with TRBD1 as a possible D gene (6 bases). Germline V gene sequence: CDR1 SGHTA, CDR2 FQGNSA. The V and J ends lost 3 bases and 5 bases respectively, with 13 bases between them. The CDR3 runs to 15 residues. The CDR3 loop is CASSFPTGGNEKLFF. DNA of the CDR3: TGTGCCAGCAGCTTTCCGACAGGTGGAAATGAAAAACTGTTTTTT.

This chain connects TRBV4-1 to TRBJ2-7; D is unresolved. Between the trimmed V and J ends, which lost 0 bases and 5 bases, there was a span of 14 bases. Per germline, CDR1 MGHRA and CDR2 YSYEKL. CDR3 size: 15 residues. In nucleotides, the CDR3 is TGCGCCAGCAGCCAAGAGGTCCCCAGACTCGACGAGCAGTACTTC. This translates into CASSQEVPRLDEQYF.

CDR3 coding DNA: TGTGCCAGCAGCACCACTAGCGGAGCTTACAATGAGCAGTTCTTC. Its translation: CASSTTSGAYNEQFF. V is TRBV14 and J is TRBJ2-1, with 8 nucleotides matching TRBD2. CDR1 and CDR2 (germline): SGHDN, FVKESK. V was pared by 5 bases and J by 4 bases, with 7 bases of the junction left unmatched. The CDR3 loop spans 15 amino acids. The full variable domain, rest sourced from reference TRBV14 and TRBJ2-1, is EAGVTQFPSHSVIEKGQTVTLRCDPISGHDNLYWYRRVMGKEIKFLLHFVKESKQDESGMPNNRFLAERTGGTYSTLKVQPAELEDSGVYFCASSTTSGAYNEQFFGPGTRLTVL.

This clone was detected a few times. V and J are TRBV29-1 and TRBJ2-5; D is uncertain. Germline V CDR1 and CDR2: SQVTM, ANQGSEA. The CDR3 sequence is 10 residues long. The V end lost 4 bases, the J end lost 5 bases, and 5 bases lay between the germline ends. The CDR3 spells CSVGAETQYF. In DNA form, the CDR3 reads TGCAGCGTTGGTGCGGAGACCCAGTACTTC.

This clone was counted between two and nine times. The same CDR3 is also encoded by other DNA sequences in this sample. The CDR3 here is CASSLVGTGAGTEAFF. CDR3 DNA sequence: TGTGCCAGCAGCTTGGTCGGGACAGGGGCGGGCACTGAAGCTTTCTTT. This chain links TRBV5-8 with TRBJ1-1, with 10 bases aligning to TRBD1. CDR3 size: 16 residues. Germline values: CDR1 SGHTS, CDR2 YDEGEE. Germline trimming cut 0 bases from V and 4 bases from J; bases unmatched to any gene: 6.

The CDR3 region is CASSLGASYTEAFF. In nucleotides, the CDR3 is TGTGCCAGCAGCTTGGGGGCATCGTACACTGAAGCTTTCTTT. V is TRBV7-2 and J is TRBJ1-1; D is possibly TRBD1 (6 bases). The ends were cut back, 3 bases at V and 3 bases at J, with 11 bases in the middle. The CDR3 consists of 14 residues. Germline loops: CDR1 SGHTA, CDR2 FQGNSA.

This clone turned up a few times. This chain joins TRBV2 and TRBJ1-3; no firm D call. The CDR3 is made up of 15 amino acids. The V end was cut by 8 bases, the J end by 0 bases, with 14 bases between. The germline CDR1 and CDR2 sequences are SNHLY and FYNNEI. In DNA, the CDR3 is TGTGCCAGCTTCCGGGGTGTCAACTCTGGAAACACCATATATTTT. Residues: CASFRGVNSGNTIYF.

The chain couples TRBV11-3 to TRBJ2-2; no definite D call. Germline CDR1 reads SGHNT; CDR2 reads YENEEA. V was cut by 3 bases and J by 4 bases, with 6 bases left in between. The CDR3 contains 13 residues. The CDR3 reads CASSFVSTGELFF. For the CDR3, the DNA is TGTGCCAGCAGCTTTGTGAGCACCGGGGAGCTGTTTTTT.

The V call is TRBV7-2, the J call TRBJ1-2; D is possibly TRBD1 (5 bases). With 1 base removed from V and 4 bases from J, the gap between germline ends came to 7 bases. CDR1 SGHTA and CDR2 FQGNSA come from the germline V gene. The CDR3 contains 13 residues. This chain's CDR3 is CASSLEGVYGYTF. The DNA for the CDR3 is TGTGCCAGCAGCTTAGAAGGGGTCTATGGCTACACCTTC.

The chain has TRBV6-2 or TRBV6-3 and TRBJ1-1; D call uncertain. CDR1 is MNHEY, CDR2 SVGEGT, per germline. V dropped 0 bases and J dropped 8 bases, with 7 bases sitting between them. CDR3 length: 12 amino acids. In DNA form, the CDR3 reads TGTGCCAGCAGTTACTCGTTCAGGGAAGCTTTCTTT. This encodes CASSYSFREAFF.

The chain couples TRBV11-3 to TRBJ1-1; TRBD1 matches 7 bases. The CDR3 has 15 residues. In germline, CDR1 is SGHNT, CDR2 YENEEA. After removal of 4 bases from V and 8 bases from J, the junction contained 13 bases not matched to a gene. Here the CDR3 reads CASSSGGTDTEEAFF. The CDR3 nucleotides read TGTGCCAGCAGCTCCGGTGGGACAGATACAGAGGAAGCTTTCTTT.

The chain joins TRBV27 to TRBJ2-5; D call uncertain. Germline V CDR1 and CDR2: MNHEY, SMNVEV (reference sequence). The CDR3 has 13 residues. Trimming took 8 bases from V and 2 from J, leaving 12 bases between them. CDR3 DNA: TGTGCCAGCCGACCCTACAGACAAGAGACCCAGTACTTC. It yields the protein CASRPYRQETQYF.

This clone was observed at least ten times. The chain employs TRBV19 and TRBJ2-2, with 11 bases fitting TRBD2. The CDR3 consists of 16 residues. J lost 1 base, V lost 3 bases, and 1 base had no gene match. CDR1 LNHDA and CDR2 SQIVND come from the germline V gene (reference sequence). The CDR3: CASSIGLAGNTGELFF. Written as DNA, the CDR3 is TGTGCCAGTAGTATCGGACTAGCGGGGAACACCGGGGAGCTGTTTTTT.

The gene calls are TRBV15 and TRBJ2-3, with 8 bases aligning to TRBD2. This CDR3 is built from 12 residues. Germline CDR1 is LNHNV and CDR2 is YYDKDF (reference sequence). Losses at the gene ends were 8 bases for V and 6 bases for J; bases not matched to a gene: 4. CDR3 protein: CATRGGVDTQYF. CDR3 in DNA: TGTGCCACCCGGGGGGGCGTCGATACGCAGTATTTT.

V and J are TRBV2 and TRBJ2-4; 10 nucleotides agree with TRBD2. CDR3 length: 16 amino acids. J lost 5 bases, V lost 6 bases, and 10 bases had no gene match. The V gene's germline CDR1 is SNHLY and CDR2 FYNNEI. CDR3 loop: CASRPAGGTAENIQYF. CDR3 nucleotide sequence: TGTGCCAGCAGGCCAGCGGGGGGGACGGCGGAAAACATTCAGTACTTC.

The rearrangement links TRBV7-3 to TRBJ1-5, with TRBD1 as a possible D gene (5 bases). CDR3 length: 13 residues. V was clipped by 8 bases and J by 3 bases, with 11 bases between them. CDR1 and CDR2 (germline): SGHTA, FQGTGA. The DNA for the CDR3 is TGTGCCAGCGCACAGGAGCCCAATCAGCCCCAGCATTTT. Translating it yields CASAQEPNQPQHF.

The rearrangement uses TRBV19 and TRBJ1-1; D possibly corresponds to TRBD1 (6 bases). Germline assignment: CDR1 LNHDA and CDR2 SQIVND (reference sequence). Between the trimmed V and J ends, which lost 10 bases and 10 bases, there was a span of 22 bases. The CDR3 is 13 residues long. CDR3 in amino acids: CATNVGAGGGAFF. CDR3 DNA sequence: TGTGCCACCAATGTGGGGGCGGGGGGGGGAGCTTTCTTT.

This chain connects TRBV9 to TRBJ2-7; 9 bases match TRBD1. V shed 3 bases and J 6 bases; nucleotides not matched to a gene: 7. Germline CDR1 and CDR2: SGDLS and YYNGEE. This CDR3 contains 14 residues. CDR3 nucleotide sequence: TGTGCCAGCAGCGACGGACAGGGGTTCACCGAGCAGTACTTC. It codes for CASSDGQGFTEQYF.

V gene TRBV7-2 combines with J gene TRBJ2-1, with D possibly being TRBD2 (6 bases). Germline-derived CDR1 and CDR2 are SGHTA and FQGNSA. This CDR3 has 13 amino acids. Trimming removed 5 bases from V and 8 bases from J, with 13 bases in between. This CDR3 reads CASSRYAGYEQFF. CDR3 DNA sequence: TGTGCCAGCAGCCGCTACGCGGGGTATGAGCAGTTCTTC. The entire variable domain, with the rest obtained from reference TRBV7-2 and TRBJ2-1, is as follows: GAGVSQSPSNKVTEKGKDVELRCDPISGHTALYWYRQSLGQGLEFLIYFQGNSAPDKSGLPSDRFSAERTGGSVSTLTIQRTQQEDSAVYLCASSRYAGYEQFFGPGTRLTVL.

V and J are TRBV3-1 (or the pseudogene TRBV3-2) and TRBJ1-1, with D possibly matching TRBD1 (6 bases). CDR1 is LGHDT and CDR2 is YNNKEL in the germline V gene (reference sequence). V lost 0 bases to trimming and J lost 2 bases, with 7 bases between them. CDR3 length: 14 residues. CDR3 region: CASSQEGANTEAFF. The CDR3 nucleotides are TGTGCCAGCAGCCAAGAGGGGGCTAACACTGAAGCTTTCTTT.

The rearrangement joins TRBV6-6 to TRBJ1-1; no clear D. The CDR3 is 13 residues long. Trimming took off 7 bases at V and 1 base at J, with 10 bases between the two ends. The V gene's germline CDR1 is MNHNY and CDR2 SVGAGI (reference sequence). The CDR3 reads CASTLQPNTEAFF. CDR3 sequence (DNA): TGTGCCAGCACTTTACAGCCGAACACTGAAGCTTTCTTT.